These T cell receptor beta chains were read from a single sample in a study of T cell changes during pregnancy in multiple sclerosis. Profiling relied on immunoSEQ multiplex PCR, and the TCRdb table lists in-frame clones only, not all of them. This sample yields around 72,000 clones, of which about 93% are seen a single time; less than 0.45% belongs to the top ten. The sample consisted of CD4+ T cells from peripheral blood mononuclear cells, taken before pregnancy. The receptors come from a female donor with multiple sclerosis, enrolled in a pregnancy study. Each CDR3 is given with its conserved first and last residue. The D gene is left open where the match is weak. The listing skips clone size in some rows; elsewhere it reads once, few, many or a size class.

V,J,size,D,DNA,CDR3
TRBV6-1,TRBJ2-2,.,.,TGTGCCAGCAGAGGACATTTAATATACACCGGGGAGCTGTTTTTT,CASRGHLIYTGELFF
TRBV29-1,TRBJ2-1,.,TRBD1,TGCAGCGTCCGACAGGGCTCCTACAATGAGCAGTTCTTC,CSVRQGSYNEQFF
TRBV7-2,TRBJ2-7,.,.,TGTGCCAGCAGTTCGGGACTTTGGCGGGAGCAGTACTTC,CASSSGLWREQYF
TRBV9,TRBJ1-2,.,.,TGTGCCAGCAGCCCCCATAGGGGACTAACTAACTATGGCTACACCTTC,CASSPHRGLTNYGYTF
TRBV19,TRBJ1-5,.,TRBD1,TGTGCCAGTAGTATGTTGCGGACAGGGGGTGTCAATCAGCCCCAGCATTTT,CASSMLRTGGVNQPQHF
TRBV11-2,TRBJ2-7,.,.,TGTGCCAGCAGCCCAGGCGGGGAGCAGTACTTC,CASSPGGEQYF
TRBV30,TRBJ2-5,once,.,TGTGCCTGGAGTTTTGGGGCCCAAGAGACCCAGTACTTC,CAWSFGAQETQYF
TRBV5-4,TRBJ2-5,.,TRBD2,TGTGCCAGCATCAAACGCAGCGGGGGGATTGAGACCCAGTACTTC,CASIKRSGGIETQYF
TRBV19,TRBJ2-5,.,.,TGTGCCAGTAGTATGGGGGGTTCGGGCCCAGAGACCCAGTACTTC,CASSMGGSGPETQYF
TRBV7-9,TRBJ2-1,once,TRBD2,TGTGCCAGCAGCAGATTAGCGGGAGGGATTTACAATGAGCAGTTCTTC,CASSRLAGGIYNEQFF
TRBV29-1,TRBJ1-2,.,.,TGCAGCGTTTGGGCTACCGGCTACACCTTC,CSVWATGYTF
TRBV6-5,TRBJ2-1,.,TRBD2,TGTGCCAGCAGTTTATCCGGGACTATCGGGCACAATGAGCAGTTCTTC,CASSLSGTIGHNEQFF
TRBV18,TRBJ1-3,few,.,TGTGCCAGCTCACCAGGGAGCTCTGGAAACACCATATATTTT,CASSPGSSGNTIYF
TRBV11-1,TRBJ1-1,.,.,TGTGCCAGCAGCGCCCCAGTGGGAGGGCGGAACACTGAAGCTTTCTTT,CASSAPVGGRNTEAFF
TRBV27,TRBJ2-7,.,.,TGTGCCAGCACGGCGCTTAGCGGCAGAGGTACCCCATACGAGCAGTACTTC,CASTALSGRGTPYEQYF
TRBV5-1,TRBJ2-7,.,TRBD2,TGCGCCAGCAGGCGGGGGGTAGGAGGAACCTACGAGCAGTACTTC,CASRRGVGGTYEQYF
TRBV6-1,TRBJ2-7,.,.,TGTGCCAGCGGAACGCGCGGGATCCCACCGGGCGAGCAGTACTTC,CASGTRGIPPGEQYF
TRBV28,TRBJ2-1,.,TRBD2,TGTGCCAGCAGTTTAAGTACTAGCGGGAGCAATGAGCAGTTCTTC,CASSLSTSGSNEQFF
TRBV2,TRBJ2-2,.,TRBD1,TGTGCCAGCCGCTGGGACAGGGGTATTAGCGGGGAGCTGTTTTTT,CASRWDRGISGELFF
TRBV18,TRBJ1-5,.,TRBD1,TGTGCCAGCTCACGGACAGGGGGCTATAGCAATCAGCCCCAGCATTTT,CASSRTGGYSNQPQHF